The 23 T cell receptor beta chains presented below share a single source sample, sequenced in a study of T cells in women clearing cervical HPV infection. Profiled with immunoSEQ multiplex PCR; TCRdb holds only in-frame clones, not every one. Its table records tens of thousands of clones. Sequenced sample: blood buffy coat. The receptors stem from a woman aged 18 to 75 with a cervical HPV16 infection that either progressed to CIN3+ or cleared (not recorded which).

Note on this clone: The read finishes 3 residues shy of the CDR3 end, and the germline J gene is used to complete it. The V and J genes are TRBV27 and TRBJ2-3; D perhaps matches TRBD2 (6 bases). The CDR3 loop spans 17 amino acids. CDR1 and CDR2 from the germline V gene are MNHEY and SMNVEV (reference sequence). V gave up 6 bases and J gave up 1 base, with 20 bases separating them. The chain's CDR3 is CASSLLGAGGGTDTQYF. The sequenced part of the CDR3 DNA is TGTGCCAGCAGCCTCCTTGGGGCGGGCGGGGGCACAGATACG.

Note on this clone: The sequence runs out 3 residues before the end of the CDR3; the remainder is reconstructed from the germline J gene. V gene TRBV29-1 combines with J gene TRBJ2-1; possibly TRBD2 for D (6 bases). The CDR3 length is 14 residues. Germline CDR1 and CDR2: SQVTM and ANQGSEA. V was cut by 4 bases and J by 5 bases, with 15 bases left in between. The CDR3 reads CSVGLAGLNNEQFF. CDR3 bases read: TGCAGCGTTGGACTGGCGGGGTTAAACAATGAG.

Worth noting for this clone: The read terminates 3 residues ahead of where the CDR3 ends, so the germline J gene completes it. The chain links TRBV19 to TRBJ2-4, with 8 nucleotides matching TRBD1. The CDR3 loop spans 18 amino acids. Germline V CDR1 and CDR2: LNHDA, SQIVND (reference sequence). The ends lost 2 bases at V and 5 bases at J; junction bases unmatched: 14. The part of the CDR3 DNA that was read is TGTGCCAGTAGTATATCTTCTACGACAGGGGTGAGGGAAAACATT. Its protein is CASSISSTTGVRENI. The CDR3 as a whole reads CASSISSTTGVRENIQYF.

As concerns this clone: The sequenced fragment ends 3 residues before the CDR3 boundary, so the rest is inferred from the germline J gene. This chain joins TRBV20-1 and TRBJ1-2; TRBD1 aligns across 8 bases. The germline V gene has CDR1 DFQATT and CDR2 SNEGSKA (reference sequence). Germline trimming cut 3 bases from V and 4 bases from J; bases unmatched to any gene: 4. This CDR3 is built from 13 residues. Incomplete CDR3 DNA: TGCAGTGCTAGGACTACAGGGGGCTATGGC. This codes for CSARTTGGYG. The complete CDR3 protein is CSARTTGGYGYTF.

Details on this clone: The read ends 3 residues before the CDR3 terminus; that terminus is restored from the germline J gene. The J gene is TRBJ2-5, the V gene TRBV7-9; the D is unclear. The V and J ends lost 1 base and 5 bases respectively, with 8 bases between them. CDR1 is SEHNR and CDR2 is FQNEAQ in the germline V gene (reference sequence). The CDR3 spans 13 residues. This CDR3 reads CASSLEPRETQYF. Incomplete CDR3 DNA: TGTGCCAGCAGCTTAGAACCCCGGGAGACC.

In the case of this clone: The CDR3 goes on 3 residues after the read ends, and that part is filled in from the germline J gene. V and J are TRBV9 and TRBJ2-3; no clear D gene. CDR3 size: 15 residues. Per the germline V gene, CDR1 is SGDLS and CDR2 is YYNGEE. V was cut by 1 base and J by 1 base, with 10 bases left in between. This chain's CDR3 is CASSVRYARTDTQYF. The CDR3 bases that were read are TGTGCCAGCAGCGTAAGGTATGCCCGCACAGATACG.

For this clone: The read stops 3 residues short of the end of the CDR3; the missing end is completed from the germline J gene. The chain combines TRBV19 with TRBJ2-7, with D maybe TRBD1 (5 bases). Looked up from germline, CDR1 is LNHDA and CDR2 is SQIVND (reference sequence). Trimming stripped 5 bases from V and 5 bases from J, with 13 bases between. The CDR3 is made up of 13 amino acids. CDR3 DNA, as far as it was read: TGTGCCAGTAGTTTTATCTCACAGGACGAG. This translates into CASSFISQDE. The CDR3 reads in full as CASSFISQDEQYF.

As for this clone: The sequenced fragment ends 3 residues before the CDR3 boundary, so the rest is inferred from the germline J gene. The V and J genes are TRBV2 and TRBJ1-4, with 9 bases aligning to TRBD1. The CDR3 consists of 12 residues. Looked up from germline, CDR1 is SNHLY and CDR2 is FYNNEI. The sequenced CDR3 bases are TGTGCCAGCCATGACAGGGGGGGGACA. Translating it yields CASHDRGGT. The entire CDR3 sequence reads CASHDRGGTLFF.

Note on this clone: The read ends 3 residues before the CDR3 terminus; that terminus is restored from the germline J gene. This chain connects TRBV20-1 to TRBJ2-5, with D uncertain. Looked up from germline, CDR1 is DFQATT and CDR2 is SNEGSKA (reference sequence). The CDR3 extends over 11 amino acids. V was clipped by 5 bases and J by 0 bases, with 4 bases between them. The CDR3 loop is CSAPYQETQYF. The sequenced CDR3 bases are TGCAGTGCTCCGTACCAAGAGACC.

A note on this clone: The read is 3 residues too short to cover the CDR3 end, so that end is filled in from the germline J gene. This chain links TRBV5-1 with TRBJ2-2; D is ambiguous. This CDR3 spans 14 amino acids. V was cut by 1 base and J by 1 base, with 5 bases left in between. Germline assignment: CDR1 SGHRS and CDR2 YFSETQ. The sequenced CDR3 bases are TGCGCCAGCAGCTTGCCCCAGAACACCGGGGAG. Protein: CASSLPQNTGE. The entire CDR3 reads CASSLPQNTGELFF.

In regard to this clone: The CDR3 is cut off 3 residues early in the read; its end comes from the germline J gene. V gene TRBV18 combines with J gene TRBJ2-5, with TRBD2 as a possible D gene (7 bases). Germline V lookup: CDR1 KGHSH, CDR2 LQKENI. Trimming removed 6 bases from V and 4 bases from J, with 15 bases in between. The CDR3 sequence is 14 residues long. The CDR3 is CASSQGRGPETQYF. The part of the CDR3 DNA that was read is TGTGCCAGCTCTCAAGGGCGGGGGCCAGAGACC.

A note on this clone: The CDR3 end is not reached by the read, which stops 3 residues before it; the germline J gene fills it in. V usage is TRBV2 and J usage is TRBJ1-2; D perhaps matches TRBD1 (5 bases). CDR1 is SNHLY and CDR2 is FYNNEI in the germline V gene. Deletions cut 8 bases from V and 6 bases from J, with 19 bases between. There are 14 residues in the CDR3. CDR3 DNA, as far as it was read: TGTGCCAGCGGGGCGGACGGAACTGGAGATGGC. It translates to CASGADGTGDG. The CDR3 reads in full as CASGADGTGDGYTF.

As for this clone: The read ends 3 residues shy of where the CDR3 ends; the end is completed using the germline J gene. This chain uses TRBV20-1 with TRBJ1-4; 9 bases match TRBD1. The CDR3 runs to 13 residues. The ends lost 5 bases at V and 7 bases at J; junction bases unmatched: 5. The germline V gene encodes CDR1 DFQATT and CDR2 SNEGSKA (reference sequence). This CDR3 reads CSAVQGAREKLFF. The DNA read from the CDR3 is TGCAGTGCTGTACAGGGGGCTCGTGAAAAA.

Concerning this clone itself: The CDR3 is cut off 3 residues early in the read; its end comes from the germline J gene. V usage is TRBV5-6 and J usage is TRBJ1-6; possibly TRBD1 for D (5 bases). CDR3 length equals 14 residues. V was shortened by 1 base and J by 7 bases, with 9 bases between the two germline ends. The germline gives CDR1 SGHDT, CDR2 YYEEEE. The CDR3 DNA, read in part, is TGTGCCAGCAGCTTGCAGGGTTCCAATTCACCC. This codes for CASSLQGSNSP. The complete CDR3 protein is CASSLQGSNSPLHF.

Of note for this clone: The read falls 3 residues short of the CDR3 end, and the missing part is taken from the germline J gene. The rearrangement joins TRBV7-8 to TRBJ1-6; 7 nucleotides line up with TRBD1. After removal of 6 bases from V and 8 bases from J, the junction contained 7 bases not matched to a gene. The CDR3 length is 14 residues. Germline-derived CDR1 and CDR2 are SGHVS and FQNEAQ. CDR3 loop: CASRPQGVYSPLHF. The covered CDR3 bases are TGTGCCAGCAGGCCTCAGGGGGTCTATTCACCC.

Turning to this clone: Coverage ceases 3 residues before the CDR3 finishes, and the germline J gene fills in the end. This chain uses TRBV15 with TRBJ2-1; no clear D gene. CDR3 length: 12 amino acids. CDR1 and CDR2 from the germline V gene are LNHNV and YYDKDF (reference sequence). The V gene lost 4 bases and the J gene lost 8 bases, with 9 bases spanning the gap. The CDR3 spells CATSNPRDEQFF. The sequenced CDR3 bases are TGTGCCACCAGCAACCCTCGGGATGAG.

Worth noting for this clone: The read ends 3 residues before the CDR3 terminus; that terminus is restored from the germline J gene. The chain has TRBV7-8 and TRBJ2-3; D gene ambiguous. The CDR3 consists of 14 residues. In germline, CDR1 is SGHVS, CDR2 FQNEAQ. Trimming removed 5 bases from V and 3 bases from J, with 12 bases in between. CDR3 bases read: TGTGCCAGCAGCCCTAAAGTACGGACAGATACG. This sequence encodes CASSPKVRTDT. The complete CDR3 sequence is CASSPKVRTDTQYF. Full variable domain (rest looked up from reference TRBV7-8 and TRBJ2-3): GAGVSQSPRYKVAKRGQDVALRCDPISGHVSLFWYQQALGQGPEFLTYFQNEAQLDKSGLPSDRFFAERPEGSVSTLKIQRTQQEDSAVYLCASSPKVRTDTQYFGPGTRLTVL.

Concerning this clone itself: The read halts 3 residues ahead of the CDR3 end, with the missing end drawn from the germline J gene. The V gene is TRBV2, the J gene TRBJ1-1, with no clear D. Germline V lookup: CDR1 SNHLY, CDR2 FYNNEI. V lost 8 bases to trimming and J lost 6 bases, with 13 bases between them. This CDR3 spans 12 amino acids. This CDR3 is CASGPGYAEAFF. The CDR3 bases that were read are TGTGCCAGCGGTCCGGGGTACGCTGAA.

In regard to this clone: Read coverage stops 3 residues before the CDR3 terminus; the germline J gene supplies the remainder. The chain is built from TRBV5-1 and TRBJ2-2, with a weak D call TRBD1 (6 bases). The CDR3 has 14 amino acids. The germline V gene encodes CDR1 SGHRS and CDR2 YFSETQ. The CDR3 DNA, read in part, is TGCGCCAGCAGAACCGCTATTCAGGGGACATCG. Amino acids: CASRTAIQGTS. The complete CDR3 protein is CASRTAIQGTSLFF.

Turning to this clone: The read gets to within 3 residues of the CDR3 end, and the germline J gene fills in the rest. The chain combines TRBV7-2 with TRBJ2-3; TRBD1 matches 8 bases. V was clipped by 5 bases and J by 1 base; unmatched bases: 2. The CDR3 is 14 residues long. Germline-derived CDR1 and CDR2 are SGHTA and FQGNSA. The CDR3 bases that were read are TGTGCCAGCAGCCCGGACAGGGGCACAGATACG. This encodes CASSPDRGTDT. The entire CDR3 protein is CASSPDRGTDTQYF.

Points on this clone: From the germline J gene comes the end of the CDR3, since the read stops 3 residues before it. The rearrangement joins TRBV5-1 to TRBJ2-3, with TRBD2 matching 7 bases. CDR1 and CDR2 from the germline V gene are SGHRS and YFSETQ. The CDR3 covers 16 residues. V shed 5 bases, J shed 1 base, and the junction held 10 bases outside the gene matches. CDR3 DNA (partial): TGCGCCAGCAGACTGACGACCAGCGGGGGCACAGATACG. This sequence encodes CASRLTTSGGTDT. The full CDR3 sequence reads CASRLTTSGGTDTQYF.

Details on this clone: The read terminates 3 residues ahead of where the CDR3 ends, so the germline J gene completes it. J is TRBJ2-1 and V is TRBV20-1, with TRBD2 matching 11 bases. The germline V gene has CDR1 DFQATT and CDR2 SNEGSKA (reference sequence). V lost 3 bases, J lost 6 bases, and 13 bases stayed unmatched. The CDR3 length is 17 residues. CDR3 DNA (partial): TGCAGTGCTAGTGACGCTAGCGGGGGGCTTCTTAGCAATGAG. Amino acids: CSASDASGGLLSNE. In full, the CDR3 reads CSASDASGGLLSNEQFF.

Notes on this clone: The read ends 3 residues shy of where the CDR3 ends; the end is completed using the germline J gene. This chain connects TRBV7-6 to TRBJ1-3, with D perhaps TRBD1 (5 bases). Germline loops: CDR1 SGHVS, CDR2 FNYEAQ. V was pared by 2 bases and J by 0 bases, with 8 bases between. The CDR3 loop spans 15 amino acids. The covered CDR3 bases are TGTGCCAGCAGCTTAACGGGGGACTCTGGAAACACC. Its protein is CASSLTGDSGNT. The CDR3, in full, reads CASSLTGDSGNTIYF.